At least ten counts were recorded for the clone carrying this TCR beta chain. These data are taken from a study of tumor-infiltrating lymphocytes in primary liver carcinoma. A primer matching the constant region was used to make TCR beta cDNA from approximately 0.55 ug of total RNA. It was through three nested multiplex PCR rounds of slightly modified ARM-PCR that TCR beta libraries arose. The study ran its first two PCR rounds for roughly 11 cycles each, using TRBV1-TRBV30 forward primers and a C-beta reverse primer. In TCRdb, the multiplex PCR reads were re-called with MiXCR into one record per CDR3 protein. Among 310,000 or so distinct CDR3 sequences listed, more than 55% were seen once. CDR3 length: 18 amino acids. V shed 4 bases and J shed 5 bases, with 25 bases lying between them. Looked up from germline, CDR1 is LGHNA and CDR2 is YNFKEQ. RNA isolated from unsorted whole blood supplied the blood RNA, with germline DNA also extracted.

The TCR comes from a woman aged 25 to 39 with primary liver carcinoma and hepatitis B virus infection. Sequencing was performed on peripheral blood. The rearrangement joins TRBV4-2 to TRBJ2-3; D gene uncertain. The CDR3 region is CASSRQDPGLVVRDTQYF. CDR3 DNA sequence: TGTGCCAGCAGCCGACAAGACCCCGGGCTAGTTGTTCGAGATACGCAGTATTTT.